The following is a T cell receptor (beta chain) sequence with its context. Produced via immunoSEQ multiplex PCR; TCRdb's table is partial and in-frame only. The sample consists of around 250,000 clones, 70% to 90% of them appearing once. With 5 bases removed from V and 4 bases from J, the gap between germline ends came to 9 bases. The CDR3 runs to 13 residues. The germline CDR1 and CDR2 sequences are SEHNR and FQNEAQ (reference sequence). The data were taken from a study of blood T cell repertoires in COVID-19. This rearrangement joins TRBV7-9 to TRBJ1-3; D not certain. Source material: PBMCs or T cells enriched from blood (not recorded which). This receptor was identified in a woman in her 50s who had recovered from COVID-19. DNA for the CDR3: TGTGCCAGCAGCCCTTCAGCGGGAAACACCATATATTTT. Translated, it gives CASSPSAGNTIYF. Together with reference TRBV7-9 and TRBJ1-3, the CDR3 gives the full variable domain: DTGVSQNPRHKITKRGQNVTFRCDPISEHNRLYWYRQTLGQGPEFLTYFQNEAQLEKSRLLSDRFSAERPKGSFSTLEIQRTEQGDSAMYLCASSPSAGNTIYFGEGSWLTVV.